A selection of T cell receptor beta chains follows, all from one sample in a study of blood T cell repertoires in COVID-19. TCRdb's copy holds only in-frame clones and misses some; the assay was immunoSEQ multiplex PCR. Seen here are roughly 230,000 clones, about nine tenths observed once, and the top ten hold more than 0.65%. The sample was peripheral blood. All receptors derive from a man in his thirties or forties with COVID-19, enrolled during active disease. CDR3s include the opening cysteine and the closing phenylalanine or tryptophan. The D gene is left open where the match is weak. For some rows the clone size is stated as once, few or many, or as a class when expanded; others skip it.

cdr3_nt	cdr3_aa	d_call	v_call	j_call	clone_size
TGTGCCAGCAGCTTGGGCAGAAACTATGGCTACACCTTC	CASSLGRNYGYTF	-	TRBV5-6	TRBJ1-2	-
TGTGCCTGGAAATCCAGGGATAGCAATCAGCCCCAGCATTTT	CAWKSRDSNQPQHF	-	TRBV30	TRBJ1-5	-
TGTGCCAGCAGACCCGGGACACTCCGGACTGAAGCTTTCTTT	CASRPGTLRTEAFF	-	TRBV2	TRBJ1-1	-
TGCGCCAGCAGCTTGGGTCGGTTGAACACTGAAGCTTTCTTT	CASSLGRLNTEAFF	-	TRBV5-1	TRBJ1-1	-
TGTGCCAGCAGCTTACTTCAGGGGGACACTGAAGCTTTCTTT	CASSLLQGDTEAFF	TRBD1	TRBV7-9	TRBJ1-1	-
TGCGCCAGCAGCCACATCCGACAGGCAAACACCGGGGAGCTGTTTTTT	CASSHIRQANTGELFF	-	TRBV5-1	TRBJ2-2	-
TGTGCCTGGAGTGTCTTACAAAGTAATTCACCCCTCCACTTT	CAWSVLQSNSPLHF	-	TRBV30	TRBJ1-6	-
TGTGCCAGCAGCCCGGTTGAGGGACAGGGGAACACCGGGGAGCTGTTTTTT	CASSPVEGQGNTGELFF	TRBD1	TRBV3-1/TRBV3-2	TRBJ2-2	-
TGTGCCAGCAGACAGGGTTCGTCTGGAAACACCATATATTTT	CASRQGSSGNTIYF	-	TRBV2	TRBJ1-3	-
TGTGCCAGCAGCTTAGTGGGGGGTGAGGAGACCCAGTACTTC	CASSLVGGEETQYF	-	TRBV13	TRBJ2-5	once
TGCGCCAGCAGTGAAATAGCCGGGACAATGAACACTGAAGCTTTCTTT	CASSEIAGTMNTEAFF	-	TRBV10-2	TRBJ1-1	-
TGTGCCAGCAGTTACTCCCCCAAACTAATGAATGAGCAGTTCTTC	CASSYSPKLMNEQFF	-	TRBV6-5	TRBJ2-1	-
TGTGCCAGCAGCCAGGGACAGGGTAATAGAGCTTTCTTT	CASSQGQGNRAFF	TRBD1	TRBV3-1/TRBV3-2	TRBJ1-1	-
TGTGCCAGCAGACGGACAGGGCAAAGCTCCTATAATTCACCCCTCCACTTT	CASRRTGQSSYNSPLHF	TRBD1	TRBV7-2	TRBJ1-6	-
TGTGCCACCAGCAGAGGACCGCCAGGGGGAAGTTTTGTAGCTTTCTTT	CATSRGPPGGSFVAFF	TRBD1	TRBV15	TRBJ1-1	-
TGCGCCAGCAGCTACTTAGGAGACACTGAAGCTTTCTTT	CASSYLGDTEAFF	-	TRBV5-1	TRBJ1-1	-
TGTGCCAGTAGCCACGGTTTTGTTAGCGGCAGCACAGATACGCAGTATTTT	CASSHGFVSGSTDTQYF	-	TRBV19	TRBJ2-3	-
TGTGCCAGCAGCCAAGCGGGTTACGAGCAGTACTTC	CASSQAGYEQYF	-	TRBV3-1/TRBV3-2	TRBJ2-7	-
TGTGCCAGCGGCCAGGGGGGACATATGCAGTATTTT	CASGQGGHMQYF	-	TRBV6-5	TRBJ2-3	-
TGCGCCAGCAGCCGGACTGGAAACTCCTACGAGCAGTACTTC	CASSRTGNSYEQYF	-	TRBV5-1	TRBJ2-7	-
TGTGCCAGCAGCCCCATGGGACAGGGGAACTATGGCTACACCTTC	CASSPMGQGNYGYTF	TRBD1	TRBV3-1/TRBV3-2	TRBJ1-2	-
TGTGCCAGCAGTTACTTCGGGACAGCAGATAATTCACCCCTCCACTTT	CASSYFGTADNSPLHF	TRBD1	TRBV6-5	TRBJ1-6	once
TGTGCCAGCAGCCAACTTAGCCCGGAAACTGAAGCTTTCTTT	CASSQLSPETEAFF	-	TRBV3-1/TRBV3-2	TRBJ1-1	-
TGTGCCAGCTCACCCTTTCGGGGGGGTAAAGAGACCCAGTACTTC	CASSPFRGGKETQYF	TRBD2	TRBV18	TRBJ2-5	-
TGCGCCAGCATGCGGGGGCCAATCGAGGGGACCGGGGAGCTGTTTTTT	CASMRGPIEGTGELFF	-	TRBV4-1	TRBJ2-2	-
TGTGCCAGCAGTTACTCCGACAGAAGCAATTCACCCCTCCACTTT	CASSYSDRSNSPLHF	-	TRBV6-5	TRBJ1-6	once
TGTGCCAGCAACTCCCTAGGCGCGGGGGCAAACGAGCAGTACTTC	CASNSLGAGANEQYF	-	TRBV11-2	TRBJ2-7	-
TGTGCCAGCAGCGTAGGGGGAGGGGCGGACACTGAAGCTTTCTTT	CASSVGGGADTEAFF	-	TRBV9	TRBJ1-1	-
TGCGCCAGCAGCCAGCGGGGTAGGGGATCGGATCAGCCCCAGCATTTT	CASSQRGRGSDQPQHF	-	TRBV4-1	TRBJ1-5	-
TGTGCCAGCAGAACCGGGACAGGGGATGAAAAACTGTTTTTT	CASRTGTGDEKLFF	TRBD1	TRBV6-5	TRBJ1-4	-
TGTGCCAGCAGTTCCGACATGAGCTATGGCTACACCTTC	CASSSDMSYGYTF	-	TRBV6-5	TRBJ1-2	-
TGCGCCAGCAGCTTGGCGGCGTCAGGCACCGGGGAGCTGTTTTTT	CASSLAASGTGELFF	-	TRBV5-1	TRBJ2-2	-
TGTGCCAGTAGTTCGGTCCCCGAAGACTACGAGCAGTACTTC	CASSSVPEDYEQYF	-	TRBV19	TRBJ2-7	few
TGTGCCAGCAGCTTAGGGACAGGGGTACCCGGGGAGCTGTTTTTT	CASSLGTGVPGELFF	TRBD1	TRBV7-2	TRBJ2-2	-
TGTGCCAGCAGTGAGCAACCGGGACAGGGGTTAGCCAAAAACATTCAGTACTTC	CASSEQPGQGLAKNIQYF	TRBD1	TRBV2	TRBJ2-4	once
TGTGCCAGCAGTTGGGGCGGGGTCTCCTACGAGCAGTACTTC	CASSWGGVSYEQYF	-	TRBV6-2/TRBV6-3	TRBJ2-7	-
TGTGCCTGGAGTGTCGCCTTTTTAAGCCGCACCGCCACTGAAGCTTTCTTT	CAWSVAFLSRTATEAFF	-	TRBV30	TRBJ1-1	-
TGTGCCAGCAGTGAATCATCGGGGATTACTAACTATGGCTACACCTTC	CASSESSGITNYGYTF	-	TRBV25-1	TRBJ1-2	-
TGTGCCAGCACGAGAGCAACTAATGAAAAACTGTTTTTT	CASTRATNEKLFF	-	TRBV6-5	TRBJ1-4	-
TGTGCCAGCAGTGATGCCATCCAGACTTATGGCTACACCTTC	CASSDAIQTYGYTF	-	TRBV6-1	TRBJ1-2	once
TGTGCCAGTAGTACGGTGTGGGGCGATAATGAAAAACTGTTTTTT	CASSTVWGDNEKLFF	-	TRBV19	TRBJ1-4	-
TGTGCCAGCAGCCAAGGTGGGAGACCAACTAACTATGGCTACACCTTC	CASSQGGRPTNYGYTF	-	TRBV3-1/TRBV3-2	TRBJ1-2	-
TGTGCCAGCAGTTCTACGGTAGCCTATGGCTACACCTTC	CASSSTVAYGYTF	-	TRBV6-6	TRBJ1-2	-
TGTGCCAGCAGTGAAAGCCAGTCGGGTTCAGCTTTCTTT	CASSESQSGSAFF	-	TRBV2	TRBJ1-1	once
TGTGCCAGCAGCTCGGACAGGAACACTGAAGCTTTCTTT	CASSSDRNTEAFF	-	TRBV11-3	TRBJ1-1	-
TGTGCCAGCAGCTCGGGGGCGGGGGCCGAGCAAGAGACCCAGTACTTC	CASSSGAGAEQETQYF	-	TRBV11-1	TRBJ2-5	-
TGTGCCAGCAGGTTAACAGGGACGGGTGGCTACACCTTC	CASRLTGTGGYTF	-	TRBV6-5	TRBJ1-2	-
TGTGCCAGCTCACCACCCCGGACAGGGGGGAACCACGAGCAGTACTTC	CASSPPRTGGNHEQYF	TRBD1	TRBV18	TRBJ2-7	once
TGTGCCAGCAGCTTGGAAGCGGGGGGGCCGAGTGAGCAGTTCTTC	CASSLEAGGPSEQFF	TRBD2	TRBV5-4	TRBJ2-1	-
TGTGCCAGCACCCCGGACTATAGCAATCAGCCCCAGCATTTT	CASTPDYSNQPQHF	-	TRBV2	TRBJ1-5	-